This T cell receptor (beta chain) is from a study of human T cells and chemical hapten exposure. The time point here: healthy volunteer bleed at 6 weeks. RNA extraction used unfractionated whole blood as the source of total RNA. V was cut by 5 bases and J by 2 bases, with 16 bases left in between. The germline V gene has CDR1 SQVTM and CDR2 ANQGSEA. This CDR3 has 16 amino acids. One entry per CDR3 protein, called by TCRdb with MiXCR from the RACE reads. The profile shows fewer than 40,000 distinct CDR3 sequences, around 5.5% of them singletons. This clonotype was seen ten or more times. The sample was whole blood. The sequence was obtained from a human donor in good health. Some clones in this sample may be carry-over from other donors' samples. This rearrangement joins TRBV29-1 to TRBJ2-6, with TRBD1 as a possible D gene (6 bases). The CDR3, as DNA: TGCAGCGTTCTATACAGGGAATCGGCTGGGGCCAACGTCCTGACTTTC. This sequence encodes CSVLYRESAGANVLTF.